The 17 T cell receptor beta chains given below trace back to one sample, sequenced in a study of cytotoxic CD8 clonotypes in ibrutinib-treated CLL. Generated by immunoSEQ multiplex PCR, the TCRdb table keeps only in-frame clones and is missing some. The sample holds 60,000 to 70,000 clones, roughly 59% seen once. Specimen: PBMCs, collected after 12 months of ibrutinib treatment. The receptors derive from a human donor with chronic lymphocytic leukemia.

The J gene is TRBJ2-5, the V gene TRBV7-9, with D perhaps being TRBD1 or TRBD2 (5 bases each). Germline CDR1 reads SEHNR; CDR2 reads FQNEAQ (reference sequence). This CDR3 comprises 16 residues. V dropped 1 base and J dropped 1 base, with 13 bases sitting between them. The CDR3 reads CASSLGGSWGQETQYF. In DNA, the CDR3 is TGTGCCAGCAGCTTAGGGGGGTCCTGGGGCCAAGAGACCCAGTACTTC.

V gene TRBV7-9 combines with J gene TRBJ2-5, with a weak D call TRBD1 (6 bases). CDR3 length: 17 amino acids. V was clipped by 5 bases and J by 5 bases, with 24 bases between them. Germline CDR1 and CDR2: SEHNR and FQNEAQ (reference sequence). The CDR3 region has the DNA TGTGCCAGCAGCGATATGGGACATCATAATGTTCTGGAGACCCAGTACTTC. This gives the protein CASSDMGHHNVLETQYF.

The V and J genes are TRBV27 and TRBJ2-5; D remains ambiguous. CDR1 and CDR2 from the germline V gene are MNHEY and SMNVEV (reference sequence). The CDR3 contains 15 residues. Deletions cut 2 bases from V and 1 base from J, with 11 bases between. The CDR3 nucleotides read TGTGCCAGCAGTTTAGTCTACCAAAGCCAAGAGACCCAGTACTTC. It is translated as CASSLVYQSQETQYF.

This clone was seen only a few times. The V gene is TRBV19, the J gene TRBJ2-7; possibly TRBD1 for D (6 bases). The CDR3 covers 15 residues. Germline V gene sequence: CDR1 LNHDA, CDR2 SQIVND (reference sequence). Trimming removed 1 base from V and 0 bases from J, with 10 bases in between. CDR3 residues: CASSIAQGSSYEQYF. Written as DNA, the CDR3 is TGTGCCAGTAGTATAGCGCAGGGGAGCTCCTACGAGCAGTACTTC.

This clone was counted between two and nine times. This chain links TRBV25-1 with TRBJ1-1; D remains unclear. Trimming took 7 bases from V and 2 from J, leaving 8 bases between them. This CDR3 region has 12 residues. Germline CDR1 reads MGHDK; CDR2 reads SYGVNS. The chain's CDR3 is CASTPGNTEAFF. The CDR3 bases are TGTGCCAGCACCCCTGGTAACACTGAAGCTTTCTTT.

This chain links TRBV30 with TRBJ2-1; 8 bases are a match to TRBD2. With V trimmed by 6 bases and J by 7 bases, 5 bases remained unmatched. Germline V gene sequence: CDR1 GTSNPN, CDR2 SVGIG (reference sequence). The length of the CDR3 is 12 residues. The CDR3 nucleotides read TGTGCCTGCCGATCTAGCGGGAATGAGCAGTTCTTC. The encoded protein is CACRSSGNEQFF.

The chain links TRBV5-4 to TRBJ2-5; 10 bases are shared with TRBD1. V dropped 4 bases and J dropped 5; count of bases not matched to a gene: 5. The CDR3 is 14 residues long. Germline lookup yields CDR1 SGHNT and CDR2 YYREEE (reference sequence). The CDR3 sequence is CASSLGQGYETQYF. The DNA for the CDR3 is TGTGCCAGCAGCCTGGGACAGGGGTACGAGACCCAGTACTTC.

The V and J genes are TRBV28 and TRBJ1-2; D remains ambiguous. The germline V gene has CDR1 MDHEN and CDR2 SYDVKM. This CDR3 has 17 residues. Between the trimmed V and J ends, which lost 3 bases and 1 base, there was a span of 18 bases. The CDR3 DNA sequence: TGTGCCAGCAGTTTTAACTGGGCCGATACCAATAACTATGGCTACACCTTC. The encoded protein is CASSFNWADTNNYGYTF.

This clone was recorded a few times. The rearrangement uses TRBV25-1 and TRBJ2-7; D may be TRBD2 (5 bases). Germline V gene sequence: CDR1 MGHDK, CDR2 SYGVNS. This CDR3 has 16 amino acids. The V end was cut by 4 bases, the J end by 3 bases, with 19 bases between. The CDR3 DNA reads TGTGCCAGCAGTGCCCGGGTTGGGCGGGCATACTACGAGCAGTACTTC. Translation: CASSARVGRAYYEQYF.

This chain connects TRBV5-5 to TRBJ1-1, with D uncertain. Germline V lookup: CDR1 SGHKS, CDR2 YYEKEE (reference sequence). Trimming took 4 bases from V and 8 from J, leaving 12 bases between them. The CDR3 totals 12 residues. The CDR3 coding sequence is TGTGCCAGCAGCCGGTGGGAAGTAGAAGCTTTCTTT. Protein sequence: CASSRWEVEAFF.

The chain couples TRBV2 to TRBJ1-1; D gene uncertain. The V end lost 8 bases, the J end lost 4 bases, and 11 bases lay between the germline ends. CDR1 and CDR2 (germline): SNHLY, FYNNEI. The CDR3 loop spans 12 amino acids. This CDR3 reads CASPGSFTEAFF. CDR3 sequence (DNA): TGTGCCAGCCCCGGATCGTTCACTGAAGCTTTCTTT.

The chain uses TRBV5-1 and TRBJ2-3; 10 bases match TRBD2. Germline V gene sequence: CDR1 SGHRS, CDR2 YFSETQ. This CDR3 is built from 14 residues. The J segment lost 0 bases and the V segment lost 6 bases, leaving 1 base of the junction unmatched. CDR3 DNA sequence: TGCGCCAGCACGACTAGCGGGAGCACAGATACGCAGTATTTT. It yields the protein CASTTSGSTDTQYF.

This clone came up many times. The rearrangement links TRBV27 to TRBJ1-6; D perhaps matches TRBD1 (6 bases). The V end lost 8 bases, the J end lost 5 bases, and 16 bases lay between the germline ends. Germline V CDR1 and CDR2: MNHEY, SMNVEV (reference sequence). The length of the CDR3 is 15 residues. CDR3 sequence (DNA): TGTGCCAGCTACCCCGGACAGAGCGATAATTCACCCCTCCACTTT. Amino acids: CASYPGQSDNSPLHF.

The CDR3 protein is CASKSHNSPLHF. The CDR3 DNA reads TGTGCCAGCAAGTCTCATAATTCACCCCTCCACTTT. The chain has TRBV2 and TRBJ1-6; D uncertain. Germline CDR1 and CDR2: SNHLY and FYNNEI. V was cut by 7 bases and J by 5 bases, with 6 bases left in between. The CDR3 is made up of 12 amino acids.

In this sample, this clone turned up many times. CDR3 region: CASSYGRVGEKLFF. The DNA for the CDR3 is TGTGCCAGCAGTTACGGCAGGGTCGGCGAAAAACTGTTTTTT. The chain combines TRBV6-6 with TRBJ1-4, with D tentatively TRBD1 (5 bases). The length of the CDR3 is 14 residues. V lost 2 bases and J 8 bases, leaving 12 bases between the germline ends. Germline CDR1 and CDR2: MNHNY and SVGAGI (reference sequence).

The chain uses TRBV20-1 and TRBJ1-1, with 10 positions matching TRBD1. This CDR3 has 11 amino acids. J gave up 6 bases and V 5 bases, and 0 bases lay outside the gene matches. Per germline, CDR1 DFQATT and CDR2 SNEGSKA (reference sequence). As DNA, the CDR3 is TGCAGTGCTGACAGGGGGCCTGAAGCTTTCTTT. Translating gives CSADRGPEAFF.

The V call is TRBV29-1, the J call TRBJ2-3; weak D call: TRBD2 (6 bases). Germline V lookup: CDR1 SQVTM, CDR2 ANQGSEA. CDR3 size: 13 residues. Trimming left V 4 bases short and J 11 bases short, with 19 bases between. CDR3 sequence (DNA): TGCAGCGTTGGCGGGGATCCTGCATTCGGGCAGTATTTT. Its protein product is CSVGGDPAFGQYF.